This passage covers 2 T cell receptor beta chains from one sample sequenced in a study of blood T cell repertoires in COVID-19. Sequencing used immunoSEQ multiplex PCR; TCRdb keeps in-frame clones, though not all of them. The table records 140,000 to 150,000 clones, over 70% of them present only once. Sequenced: peripheral blood. These receptor sequences come from a man aged 50 to 60 who had recovered from COVID-19.

The chain is built from TRBV5-1 and TRBJ1-5, with 10 bases aligning to TRBD1. Looked up from germline, CDR1 is SGHRS and CDR2 is YFSETQ. J was trimmed by 7 bases and V by 4 bases; bases with no gene match: 5. The CDR3 runs to 14 residues. CDR3: CASSPGTGEQPQHF. The CDR3, as DNA: TGCGCCAGCAGCCCCGGGACAGGGGAACAGCCCCAGCATTTT. Based on the CDR3 plus reference TRBV5-1 and TRBJ1-5, the full variable domain is KAGVTQTPRYLIKTRGQQVTLSCSPISGHRSVSWYQQTPGQGLQFLFEYFSETQRNKGNFPGRFSGRQFSNSRSEMNVSTLELGDSALYLCASSPGTGEQPQHFGDGTRLSIL.

V is TRBV4-3 and J is TRBJ1-2; TRBD1 might be the D (6 bases). The CDR3 has 14 amino acids. Germline CDR1 and CDR2: LGHNA and YSLEER. V gave up 3 bases and J gave up 8 bases, with 16 bases separating them. The CDR3 region is CASSHVGGAQGYTF. CDR3 nucleotide sequence: TGCGCCAGCAGCCATGTGGGGGGGGCGCAGGGCTACACCTTC.